This T cell receptor beta chain came from a study of molecular identifiers for immune sequencing clone quantification (dated by TCRdb to between 2018 and 2020). Notes on the research overall: For a replicate experiment, RNA from roughly 20,000 or 100,000 naive CD8 T cells was divided into five aliquots, and four of the five aliquots were sequenced. CD8 T cells were used in a methods study to benchmark molecular-identifier clustering-based TCR repertoire sequencing (MIDCIRS) and TCR RNA copy counting.

Library prep was done by PCR. The run used a NextSeq 500. Bulk TCR libraries were generated as previously described, with the TCR primers listed in Table S5 used. Total RNA was purified with the Qiagen AllPrep DNA/RNA kit. Before analysis, reads from multiple sequencing runs of one library were combined. Regarding the original processing steps: Reads were retained only if an exact TCR constant sequence was present, and the retained reads were trimmed to 150 nt and grouped according to their 12-nt molecular barcodes. Within each barcode group, reads were sub-clustered at a 15% Levenshtein threshold, and quality-weighted consensus sequences were built per RNA molecule. Non-functional sequences were excluded, and lower-count sequences lying one edit away from another sequence were also excluded. Barcode sub-clusters with fewer than 20% of the maximum read count were removed, based on fitting two negative binomial distributions. TCRdb handled the public reads itself, with Q25 trimming in fastp and clone calling in MiXCR, and kept productive beta chains. One record per CDR3 amino acid sequence lists the most common genes and DNA. TCRdb, not the original authors, processed these V and J calls. Across this sample there are roughly 300,000 distinct CDR3 sequences, with roughly a quarter seen only once. The ten largest clones take up roughly 0.7% of the sample.

General conclusions and limits of the study: Modeling gave around 3.3 recovered TCR RNA copies per cell versus approximately 11 by digital PCR, implying about 30% capture efficiency. The naive libraries included spiked-in Jurkat TCR RNA (10 copies' worth), and this RNA is not part of the donor repertoire. Clones above 20 RNA copies held over 97% of molecules in CMV-specific effector cells but under 1% in naive cells. Highly expanded clone sizes could be underestimated because identical TCR molecules may share a barcode. Spiked-in Jurkat TCR RNA equal to a single cell's worth was reported to be detectable even within 1,200,000 naive CD8 T cells. Without barcode sub-clustering, chimeric consensus sequences inflated TCR diversity; chimeras reached as high as 47%.

Libraries of naive CD8 T cells were built from anywhere between roughly 17,000 and 1,100,000 sorted cells, with 10%, 30% or 50% of the purified RNA used. Naive CD8 T cells were FACS-sorted as CD8+CD4-CCR7+CD45RA+ on a BD FACSAria II into RLT Plus buffer. Detection sensitivity was tested by spiking Jurkat RNA equal to roughly 9 TCR copies' worth into samples containing roughly 17,000-1,100,000 naive CD8 T cells. CD8 T cells were enriched with RosetteSep CD8+ T Cell Enrichment Cocktail and Ficoll-Paque, followed by ACK red cell lysis. Notes on this clonotype: Its target antigen remains unknown. Just one base apart from a much larger clone, this may be a read error.

Including the terminal cysteine and phenylalanine, the CDR3 comprises 12 residues. Solely the CDR3 DNA is kept, with 36 bases framed from the first base. CDR1 and CDR2, looked up from the germline V gene, are MGHRA and YSYEKL. This TCR derives from a human donor in good health. Some libraries in this study had Jurkat cell RNA spiked in. What was sequenced was naive CD8+ T cells from blood, with Jurkat cell RNA spiked in. Read against the paper, the sample's cell subset or site label means: FACS-sorted CD8+CD4-CCR7+CD45RA+ naive T cells. The V and J segments used are TRBV4-1 and TRBJ1-1; no D gene call is confident. This receptor carries the CDR3 CARSHGTREAFF. At the DNA level, the sequence is TGCGCCCGCAGCCATGGAACCAGGGAAGCTTTCTTT.